This T cell receptor (beta chain) was recovered during a study of control samples from healthy donors and cancer patients. Measured with immunoSEQ multiplex PCR; TCRdb has only the in-frame clones, and not every one. The data hold approximately 30,000 clones, with 80% to 90% observed a single time. V gave up 1 base and J gave up 0 bases; unmatched junction bases: 0. The V gene's germline CDR1 is KGHSH and CDR2 LQKENI. The CDR3 length is 15 residues. The receptor was derived from a woman aged 40 to 50 with lung cancer. The specimen sequenced was PBMCs. V is TRBV18 and J is TRBJ2-5; 9 nucleotides line up with TRBD1. The CDR3 DNA reads TGTGCCAGCTCACCACGGACAGGGGACCAAGAGACCCAGTACTTC. Translating it yields CASSPRTGDQETQYF.